The TCR beta chain described here comes from a study of blood T cells in healthy people across ages. Broader study findings: It was not possible, with unsorted PBMCs, to conclusively compare naive and antigen-experienced cells. Researchers deemed the diversity estimates from one million T cells underestimates.

The second PCR ran about 6 to 12 cycles with a sample-barcoded 5' primer and J-beta primers. TCRdb itself ran the 5' RACE reads through MiXCR, one entry per CDR3 protein. Altogether 1 million to 1.2 million distinct CDR3 sequences are present, roughly two fifths being singletons, with the ten largest covering over 10%. This clonotype was picked up a small number of times. Antigen specificity is unknown. CDR3 size: 10 residues. The ends were cut back, 6 bases at V and 7 bases at J, with 6 bases in the middle. Germline V gene data show CDR1 as SNHLY and CDR2 as FYNNEI. The J gene is TRBJ1-1, the V gene TRBV2; the D is unclear. The source material was blood. The TCR comes from a man younger than 30 in good health. For the CDR3, the DNA is TGTGCCAGCAGCGCAGGTGAAGCTTTCTTT. It yields the protein CASSAGEAFF.